This is a list of T cell receptor beta chains from one sample in a study of blood T cell repertoires in COVID-19. TCRdb's table, derived via immunoSEQ multiplex PCR, lists solely in-frame clones and lacks some. Of 200,000 to 250,000 clones in the sample, around 90% were seen once. Sequencing was performed on PBMCs or T cells enriched from blood (not recorded which). Source of these receptors: a man aged 25-45 years who had recovered from COVID-19. Both conserved end residues are part of each CDR3. A D gene is named only where the DNA matches it firmly. Not every row has a clone size; where given, it reads once, few, many or a size class.

J gene: TRBJ1-2
clone size: .
V gene: TRBV7-9
D gene: TRBD1
CDR3 DNA: TGTGCCAGCAGCCCGGACAGGGTAGGCTATGGCTACACCTTC
CDR3 protein: CASSPDRVGYGYTF

J gene: TRBJ1-2
clone size: .
V gene: TRBV27
D gene: .
CDR3 DNA: TGTGCCAGCAATAAAAGAGGGGGTGCGAACTATGGCTACACCTTC
CDR3 protein: CASNKRGGANYGYTF

J gene: TRBJ1-1
clone size: .
V gene: TRBV7-3
D gene: .
CDR3 DNA: TGTGCCAGCAGGTCCTACAGGATAACTGAAGCTTTCTTT
CDR3 protein: CASRSYRITEAFF

J gene: TRBJ2-5
clone size: .
V gene: TRBV3-1/TRBV3-2
D gene: .
CDR3 DNA: TGTGCCAGCAGCCAAGTTTCTAGGAATGGTGAGACCCAGTACTTC
CDR3 protein: CASSQVSRNGETQYF

J gene: TRBJ1-4
clone size: .
V gene: TRBV19
D gene: .
CDR3 DNA: TGTGCCAGTATGTCGGGGGAACGCGGAAAACTGTTTTTT
CDR3 protein: CASMSGERGKLFF

J gene: TRBJ2-7
clone size: .
V gene: TRBV3-1/TRBV3-2
D gene: .
CDR3 DNA: TGTGCCAGCAGCCAAAGCGGATACGAGCAGTACTTC
CDR3 protein: CASSQSGYEQYF

J gene: TRBJ1-1
clone size: .
V gene: TRBV6-1
D gene: .
CDR3 DNA: TGTGCCAGCAGTGAAGCGGGGCAGGGGTTTGAAGCTTTCTTT
CDR3 protein: CASSEAGQGFEAFF

J gene: TRBJ2-5
clone size: .
V gene: TRBV6-2/TRBV6-3
D gene: TRBD2
CDR3 DNA: TGTGCCAGCAGTTACGGGGGGGCCCAGTACTTC
CDR3 protein: CASSYGGAQYF

J gene: TRBJ1-5
clone size: .
V gene: TRBV6-2/TRBV6-3
D gene: .
CDR3 DNA: TGTGCCAGCAGTTTTCCCAAGGGGGATCAGCCCCAGCATTTT
CDR3 protein: CASSFPKGDQPQHF

J gene: TRBJ2-1
clone size: once
V gene: TRBV19
D gene: .
CDR3 DNA: TGTGCCAGTAGCCGCCAGGGCCTCTACAATGAGCAGTTCTTC
CDR3 protein: CASSRQGLYNEQFF

J gene: TRBJ1-5
clone size: .
V gene: TRBV20-1
D gene: .
CDR3 DNA: TGCAGTGCTAGACGGGGGCCCCAGCATTTT
CDR3 protein: CSARRGPQHF

J gene: TRBJ1-6
clone size: .
V gene: TRBV25-1
D gene: TRBD1
CDR3 DNA: TGTGCCAGCACTCGGACAGGGGTGAATTCACCCCTCCACTTT
CDR3 protein: CASTRTGVNSPLHF

J gene: TRBJ2-1
clone size: .
V gene: TRBV7-9
D gene: TRBD1
CDR3 DNA: TGTGCCAGCACTGGGACAGGGTATTCAGGTGAGCAGTTCTTC
CDR3 protein: CASTGTGYSGEQFF

J gene: TRBJ1-5
clone size: .
V gene: TRBV28
D gene: .
CDR3 DNA: TGTGCCACCGGCCGGGGTGGCAATCAGCCCCAGCATTTT
CDR3 protein: CATGRGGNQPQHF

J gene: TRBJ1-5
clone size: .
V gene: TRBV10-1
D gene: .
CDR3 DNA: TGCGCCAGCAGTGACGGGTTCGGGGGGATGAGCAATCAGCCCCAGCATTTT
CDR3 protein: CASSDGFGGMSNQPQHF

J gene: TRBJ1-3
clone size: .
V gene: TRBV9
D gene: .
CDR3 DNA: TGTGCCAGCAGCCCTACCCCCGGCTCTGGAAACACCATATATTTT
CDR3 protein: CASSPTPGSGNTIYF